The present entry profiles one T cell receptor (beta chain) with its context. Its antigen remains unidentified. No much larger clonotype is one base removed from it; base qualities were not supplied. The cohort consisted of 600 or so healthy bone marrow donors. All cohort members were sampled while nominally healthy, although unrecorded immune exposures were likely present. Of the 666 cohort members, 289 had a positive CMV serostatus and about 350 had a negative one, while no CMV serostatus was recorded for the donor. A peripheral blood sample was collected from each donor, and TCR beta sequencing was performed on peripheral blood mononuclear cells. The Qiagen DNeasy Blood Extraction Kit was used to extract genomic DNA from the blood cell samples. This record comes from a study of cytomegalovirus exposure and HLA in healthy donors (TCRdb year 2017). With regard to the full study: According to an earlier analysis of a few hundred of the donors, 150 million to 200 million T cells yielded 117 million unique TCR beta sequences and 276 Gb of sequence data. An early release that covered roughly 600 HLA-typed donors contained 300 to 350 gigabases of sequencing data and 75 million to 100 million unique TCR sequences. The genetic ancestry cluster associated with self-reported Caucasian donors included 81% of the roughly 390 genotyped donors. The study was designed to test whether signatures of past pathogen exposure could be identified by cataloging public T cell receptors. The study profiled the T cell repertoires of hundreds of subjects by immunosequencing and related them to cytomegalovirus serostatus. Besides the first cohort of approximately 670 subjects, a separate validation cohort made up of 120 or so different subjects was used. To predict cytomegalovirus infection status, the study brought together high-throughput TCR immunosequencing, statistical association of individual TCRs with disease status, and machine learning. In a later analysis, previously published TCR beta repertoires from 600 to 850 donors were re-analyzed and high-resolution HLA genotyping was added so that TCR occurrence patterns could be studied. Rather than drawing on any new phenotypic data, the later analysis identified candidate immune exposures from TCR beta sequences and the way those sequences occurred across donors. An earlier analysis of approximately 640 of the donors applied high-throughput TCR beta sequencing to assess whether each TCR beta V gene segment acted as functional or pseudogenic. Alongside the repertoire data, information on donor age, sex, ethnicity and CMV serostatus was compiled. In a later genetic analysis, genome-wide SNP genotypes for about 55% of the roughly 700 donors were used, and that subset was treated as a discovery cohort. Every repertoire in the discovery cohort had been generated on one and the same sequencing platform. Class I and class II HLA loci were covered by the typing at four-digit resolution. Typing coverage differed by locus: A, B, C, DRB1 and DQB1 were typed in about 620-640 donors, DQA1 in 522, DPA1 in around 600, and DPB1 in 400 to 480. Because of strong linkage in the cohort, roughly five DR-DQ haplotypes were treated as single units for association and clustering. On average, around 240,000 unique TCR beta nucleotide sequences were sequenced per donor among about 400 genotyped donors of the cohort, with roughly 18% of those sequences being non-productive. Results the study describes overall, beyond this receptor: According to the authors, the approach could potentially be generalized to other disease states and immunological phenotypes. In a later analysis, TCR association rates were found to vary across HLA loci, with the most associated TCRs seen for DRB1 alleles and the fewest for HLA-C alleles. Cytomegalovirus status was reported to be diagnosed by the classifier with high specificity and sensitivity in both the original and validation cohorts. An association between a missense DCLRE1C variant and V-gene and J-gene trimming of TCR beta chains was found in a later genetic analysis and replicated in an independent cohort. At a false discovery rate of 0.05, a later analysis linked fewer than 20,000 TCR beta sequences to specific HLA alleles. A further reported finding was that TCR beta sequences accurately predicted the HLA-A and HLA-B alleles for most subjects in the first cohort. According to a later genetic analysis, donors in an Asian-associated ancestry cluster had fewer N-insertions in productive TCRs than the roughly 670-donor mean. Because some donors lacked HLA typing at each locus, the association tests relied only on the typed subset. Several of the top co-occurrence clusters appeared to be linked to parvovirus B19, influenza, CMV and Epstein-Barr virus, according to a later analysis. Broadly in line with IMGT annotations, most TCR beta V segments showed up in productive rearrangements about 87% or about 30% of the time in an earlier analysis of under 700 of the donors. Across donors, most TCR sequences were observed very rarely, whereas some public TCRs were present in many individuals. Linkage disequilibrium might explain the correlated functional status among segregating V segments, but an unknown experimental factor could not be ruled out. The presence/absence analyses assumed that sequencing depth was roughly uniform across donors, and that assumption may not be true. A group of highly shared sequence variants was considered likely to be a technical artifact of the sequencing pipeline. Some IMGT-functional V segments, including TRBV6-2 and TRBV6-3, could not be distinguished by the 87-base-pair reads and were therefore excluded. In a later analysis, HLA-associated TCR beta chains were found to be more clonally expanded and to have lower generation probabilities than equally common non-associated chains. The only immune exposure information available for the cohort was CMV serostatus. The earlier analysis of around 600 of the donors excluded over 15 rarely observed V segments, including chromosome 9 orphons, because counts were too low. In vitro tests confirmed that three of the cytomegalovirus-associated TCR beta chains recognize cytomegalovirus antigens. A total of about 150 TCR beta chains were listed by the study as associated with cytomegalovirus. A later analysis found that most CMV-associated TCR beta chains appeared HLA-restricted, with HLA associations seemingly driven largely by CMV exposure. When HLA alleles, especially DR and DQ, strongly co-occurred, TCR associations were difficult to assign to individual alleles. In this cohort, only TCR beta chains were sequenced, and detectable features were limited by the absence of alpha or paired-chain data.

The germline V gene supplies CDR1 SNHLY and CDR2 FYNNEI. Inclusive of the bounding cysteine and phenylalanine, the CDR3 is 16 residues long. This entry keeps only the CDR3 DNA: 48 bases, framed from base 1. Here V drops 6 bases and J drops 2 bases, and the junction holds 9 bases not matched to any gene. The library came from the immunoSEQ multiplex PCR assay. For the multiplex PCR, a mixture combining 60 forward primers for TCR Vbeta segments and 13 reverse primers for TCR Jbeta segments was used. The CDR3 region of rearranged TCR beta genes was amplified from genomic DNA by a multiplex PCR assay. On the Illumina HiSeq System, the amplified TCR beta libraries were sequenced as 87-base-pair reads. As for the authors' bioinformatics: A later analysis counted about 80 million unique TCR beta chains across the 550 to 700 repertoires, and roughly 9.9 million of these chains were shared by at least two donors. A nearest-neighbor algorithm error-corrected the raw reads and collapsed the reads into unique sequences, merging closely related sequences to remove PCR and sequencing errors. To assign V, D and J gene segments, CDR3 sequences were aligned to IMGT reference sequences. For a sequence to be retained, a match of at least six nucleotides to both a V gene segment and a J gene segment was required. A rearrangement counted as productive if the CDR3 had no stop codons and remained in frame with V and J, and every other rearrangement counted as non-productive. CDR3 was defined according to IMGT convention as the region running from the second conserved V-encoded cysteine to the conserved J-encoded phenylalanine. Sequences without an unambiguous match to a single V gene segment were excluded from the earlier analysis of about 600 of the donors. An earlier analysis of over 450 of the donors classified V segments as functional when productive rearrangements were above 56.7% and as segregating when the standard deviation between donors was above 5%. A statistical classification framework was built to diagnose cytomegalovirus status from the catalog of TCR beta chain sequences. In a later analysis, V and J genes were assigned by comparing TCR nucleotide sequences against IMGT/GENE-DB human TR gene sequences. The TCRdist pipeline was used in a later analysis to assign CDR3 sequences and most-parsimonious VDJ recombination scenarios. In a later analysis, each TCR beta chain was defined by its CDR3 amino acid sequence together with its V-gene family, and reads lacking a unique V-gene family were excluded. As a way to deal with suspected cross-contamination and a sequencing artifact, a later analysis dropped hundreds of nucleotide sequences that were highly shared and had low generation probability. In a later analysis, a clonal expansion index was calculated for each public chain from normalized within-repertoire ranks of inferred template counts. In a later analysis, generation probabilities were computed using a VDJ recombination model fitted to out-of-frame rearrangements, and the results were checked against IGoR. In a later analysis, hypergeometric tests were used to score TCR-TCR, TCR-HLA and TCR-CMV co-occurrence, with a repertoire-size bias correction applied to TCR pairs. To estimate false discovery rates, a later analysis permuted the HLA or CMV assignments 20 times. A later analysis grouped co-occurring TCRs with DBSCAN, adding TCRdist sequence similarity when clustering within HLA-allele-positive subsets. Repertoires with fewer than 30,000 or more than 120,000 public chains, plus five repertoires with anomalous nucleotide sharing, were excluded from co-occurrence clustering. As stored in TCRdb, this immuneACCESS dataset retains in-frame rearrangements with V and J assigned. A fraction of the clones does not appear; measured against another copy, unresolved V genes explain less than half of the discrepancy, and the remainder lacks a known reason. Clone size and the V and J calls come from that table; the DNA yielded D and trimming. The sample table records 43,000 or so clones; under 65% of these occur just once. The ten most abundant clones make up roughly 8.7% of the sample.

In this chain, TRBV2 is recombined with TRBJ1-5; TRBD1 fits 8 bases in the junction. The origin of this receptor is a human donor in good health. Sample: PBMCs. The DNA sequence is TGTGCCAGCAGGGACAGGGATAGGATGGGCAATCAGCCCCAGCATTTT. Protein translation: CASRDRDRMGNQPQHF.